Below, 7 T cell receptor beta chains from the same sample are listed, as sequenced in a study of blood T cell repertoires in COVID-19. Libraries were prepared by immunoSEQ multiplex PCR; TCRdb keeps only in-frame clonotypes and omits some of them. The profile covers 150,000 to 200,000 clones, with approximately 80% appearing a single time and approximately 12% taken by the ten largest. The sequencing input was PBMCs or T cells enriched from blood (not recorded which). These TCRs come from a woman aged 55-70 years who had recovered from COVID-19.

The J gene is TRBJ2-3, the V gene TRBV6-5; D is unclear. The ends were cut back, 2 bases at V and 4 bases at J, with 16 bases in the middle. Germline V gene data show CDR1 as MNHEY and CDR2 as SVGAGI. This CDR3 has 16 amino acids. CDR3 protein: CASSYGQEAYPDTQYF. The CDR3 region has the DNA TGTGCCAGCAGTTACGGTCAAGAAGCATACCCAGATACGCAGTATTTT.

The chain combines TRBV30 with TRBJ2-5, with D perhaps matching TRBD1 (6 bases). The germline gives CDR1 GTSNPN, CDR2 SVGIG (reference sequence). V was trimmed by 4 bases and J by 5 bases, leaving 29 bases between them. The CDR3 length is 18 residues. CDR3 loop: CAWTVTGRRVESGETQYF. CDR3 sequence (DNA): TGTGCCTGGACTGTTACAGGGAGAAGGGTCGAGTCGGGGGAGACCCAGTACTTC.

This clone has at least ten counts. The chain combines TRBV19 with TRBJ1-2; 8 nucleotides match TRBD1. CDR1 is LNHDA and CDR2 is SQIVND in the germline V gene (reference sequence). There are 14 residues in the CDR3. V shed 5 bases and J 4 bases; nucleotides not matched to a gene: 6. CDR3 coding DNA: TGTGCCAGTAGTCGGACAGGGACTATCTATGGCTACACCTTC. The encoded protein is CASSRTGTIYGYTF.

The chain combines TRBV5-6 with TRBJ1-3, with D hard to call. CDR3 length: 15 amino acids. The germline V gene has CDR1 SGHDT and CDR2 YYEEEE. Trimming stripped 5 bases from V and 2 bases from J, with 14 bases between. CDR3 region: CASSSDPGAGNTIYF. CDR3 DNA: TGTGCCAGCAGTTCTGATCCGGGAGCTGGAAACACCATATATTTT.

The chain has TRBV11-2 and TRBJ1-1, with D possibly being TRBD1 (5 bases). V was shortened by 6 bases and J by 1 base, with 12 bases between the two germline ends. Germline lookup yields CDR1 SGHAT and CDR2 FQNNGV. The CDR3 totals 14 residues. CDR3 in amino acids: CASRETVSNTEAFF. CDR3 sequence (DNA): TGTGCCAGCAGAGAGACAGTATCGAACACTGAAGCTTTCTTT.

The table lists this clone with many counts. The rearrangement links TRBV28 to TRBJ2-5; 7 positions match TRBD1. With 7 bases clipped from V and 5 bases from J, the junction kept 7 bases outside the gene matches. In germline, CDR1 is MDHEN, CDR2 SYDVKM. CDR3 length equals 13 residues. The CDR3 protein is CASIGGGMETQYF. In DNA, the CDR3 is TGTGCCAGCATAGGGGGCGGTATGGAGACCCAGTACTTC.

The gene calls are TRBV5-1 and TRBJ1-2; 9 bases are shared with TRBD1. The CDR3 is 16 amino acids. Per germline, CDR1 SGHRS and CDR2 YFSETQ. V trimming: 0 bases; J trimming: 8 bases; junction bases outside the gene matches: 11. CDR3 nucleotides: TGCGCCAGCAGCTTGGGTCGCCAGGACAGGGGTTGGGGCTACACCTTC. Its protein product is CASSLGRQDRGWGYTF.